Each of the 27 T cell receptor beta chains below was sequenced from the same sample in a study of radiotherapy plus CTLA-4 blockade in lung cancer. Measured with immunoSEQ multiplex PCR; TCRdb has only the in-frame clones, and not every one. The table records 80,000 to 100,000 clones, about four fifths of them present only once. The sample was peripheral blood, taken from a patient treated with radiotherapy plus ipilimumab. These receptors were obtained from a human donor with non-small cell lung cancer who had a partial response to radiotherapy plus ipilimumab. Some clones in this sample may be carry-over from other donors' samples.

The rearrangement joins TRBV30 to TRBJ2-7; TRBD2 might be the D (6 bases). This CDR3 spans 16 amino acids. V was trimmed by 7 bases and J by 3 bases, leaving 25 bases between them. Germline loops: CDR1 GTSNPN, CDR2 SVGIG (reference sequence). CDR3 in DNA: TGTGCCTTCCCCGAGCCTGGGCGGGGCCAGTTCTACGAGCAGTACTTC. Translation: CAFPEPGRGQFYEQYF.

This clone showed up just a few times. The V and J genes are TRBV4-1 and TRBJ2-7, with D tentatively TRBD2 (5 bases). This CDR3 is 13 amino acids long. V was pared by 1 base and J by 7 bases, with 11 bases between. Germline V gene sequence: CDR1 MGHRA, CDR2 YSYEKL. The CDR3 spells CASSQVYGGEQYF. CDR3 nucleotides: TGCGCCAGCAGCCAAGTCTATGGCGGGGAGCAGTACTTC.

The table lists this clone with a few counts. Written as DNA, the CDR3 is TGTGCCAGCAGTTTAATCGGACAGCTCGTCTATGGCTACACCTTC. Translating gives CASSLIGQLVYGYTF. The chain has TRBV28 and TRBJ1-2, with D possibly being TRBD1 (6 bases). Deletions cut 2 bases from V and 4 bases from J, with 14 bases between. In germline, CDR1 is MDHEN, CDR2 SYDVKM. CDR3 length: 15 residues.

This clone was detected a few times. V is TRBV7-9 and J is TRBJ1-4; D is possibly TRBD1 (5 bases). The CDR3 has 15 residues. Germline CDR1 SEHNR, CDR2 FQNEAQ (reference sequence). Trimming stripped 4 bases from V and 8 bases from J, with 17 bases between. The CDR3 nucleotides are TGTGCCAGCAGCTCGTCCTCCAGGGTACGGGAAAAACTGTTTTTT. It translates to CASSSSSRVREKLFF.

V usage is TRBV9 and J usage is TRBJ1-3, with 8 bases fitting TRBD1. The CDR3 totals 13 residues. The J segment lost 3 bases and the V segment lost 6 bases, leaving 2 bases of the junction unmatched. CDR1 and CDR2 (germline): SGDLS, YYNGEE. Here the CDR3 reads CASMDRDGNTIYF. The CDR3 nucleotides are TGTGCCAGCATGGACAGGGATGGAAACACCATATATTTT.

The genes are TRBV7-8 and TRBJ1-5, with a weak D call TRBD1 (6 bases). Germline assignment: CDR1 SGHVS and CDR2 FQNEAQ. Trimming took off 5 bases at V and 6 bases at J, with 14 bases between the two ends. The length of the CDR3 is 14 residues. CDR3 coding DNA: TGTGCCAGCAGCGAAAACCGGGGGGCTCAGCCCCAGCATTTT. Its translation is CASSENRGAQPQHF.

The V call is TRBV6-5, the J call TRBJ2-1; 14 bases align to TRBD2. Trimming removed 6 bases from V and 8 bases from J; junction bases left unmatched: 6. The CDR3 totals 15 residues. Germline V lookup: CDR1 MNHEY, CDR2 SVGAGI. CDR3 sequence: CASRQTGLAGDEQFF. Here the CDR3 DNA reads TGTGCCAGCAGACAAACGGGACTAGCGGGAGATGAGCAGTTCTTC.

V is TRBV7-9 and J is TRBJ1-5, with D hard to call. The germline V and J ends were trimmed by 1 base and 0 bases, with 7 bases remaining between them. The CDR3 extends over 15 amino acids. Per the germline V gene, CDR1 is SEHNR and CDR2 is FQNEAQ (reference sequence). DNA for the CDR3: TGTGCCAGCAGCTTAGGGGCGGGTAGCAATCAGCCCCAGCATTTT. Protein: CASSLGAGSNQPQHF.

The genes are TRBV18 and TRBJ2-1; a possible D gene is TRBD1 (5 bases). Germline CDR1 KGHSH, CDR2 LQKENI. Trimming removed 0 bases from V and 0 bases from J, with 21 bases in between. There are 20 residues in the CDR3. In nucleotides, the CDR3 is TGTGCCAGCTCACCACCGTATAACCAGGGTAGGGGAAGCTCCTACAATGAGCAGTTCTTC. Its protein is CASSPPYNQGRGSSYNEQFF.

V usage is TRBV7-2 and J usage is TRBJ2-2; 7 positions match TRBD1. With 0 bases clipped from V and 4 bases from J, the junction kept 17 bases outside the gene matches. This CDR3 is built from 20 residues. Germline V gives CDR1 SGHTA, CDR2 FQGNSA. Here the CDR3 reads CASSLAETGILKGITGELFF. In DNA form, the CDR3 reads TGTGCCAGCAGCTTAGCGGAGACAGGGATTTTGAAGGGAATCACCGGGGAGCTGTTTTTT.

The CDR3 region has the DNA TGTGCCAGCTCACCACCGGGAGCGAGAATAGATACGCAGTATTTT. Translation: CASSPPGARIDTQYF. The genes are TRBV18 and TRBJ2-3; tentative D call: TRBD2 (5 bases). In germline, CDR1 is KGHSH, CDR2 LQKENI. V lost 0 bases and J lost 5, with 12 bases in between. The CDR3 sequence is 15 residues long.

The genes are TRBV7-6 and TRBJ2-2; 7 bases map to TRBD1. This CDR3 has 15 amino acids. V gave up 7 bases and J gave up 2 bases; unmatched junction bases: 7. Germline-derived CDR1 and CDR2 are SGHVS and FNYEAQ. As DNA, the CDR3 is TGTGCCAGCAACCCCAGGGGGTTTAACACCGGGGAGCTGTTTTTT. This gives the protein CASNPRGFNTGELFF.

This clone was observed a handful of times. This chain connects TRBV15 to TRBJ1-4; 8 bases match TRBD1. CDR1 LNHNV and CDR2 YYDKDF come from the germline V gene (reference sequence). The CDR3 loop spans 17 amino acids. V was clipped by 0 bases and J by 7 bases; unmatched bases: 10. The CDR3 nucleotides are TGTGCCACCAGCAGAGATGGAGGCAGGGGGCGCGGTGAAAAACTGTTTTTT. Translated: CATSRDGGRGRGEKLFF.

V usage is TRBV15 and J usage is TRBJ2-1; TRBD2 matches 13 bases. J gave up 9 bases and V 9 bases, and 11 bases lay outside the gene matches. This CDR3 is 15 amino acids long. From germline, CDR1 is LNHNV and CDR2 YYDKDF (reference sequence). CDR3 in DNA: TGTGCCACTGACCCGGGACTAGCGGGATGGAGTGAGCAGTTCTTC. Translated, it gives CATDPGLAGWSEQFF. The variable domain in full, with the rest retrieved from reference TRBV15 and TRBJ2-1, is DAMVIQNPRYQVTQFGKPVTLSCSQTLNHNVMYWYQQKSSQAPKLLFHYYDKDFNNEADTPDNFQSRRPNTSFCFLDIRSPGLGDTAMYLCATDPGLAGWSEQFFGPGTRLTVL.

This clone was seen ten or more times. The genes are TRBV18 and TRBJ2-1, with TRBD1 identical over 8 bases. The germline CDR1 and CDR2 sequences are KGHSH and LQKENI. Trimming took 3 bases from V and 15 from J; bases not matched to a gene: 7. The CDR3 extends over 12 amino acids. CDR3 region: CASSPATGERFF. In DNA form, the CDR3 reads TGTGCCAGCTCACCCGCGACAGGGGAGAGGTTCTTC.

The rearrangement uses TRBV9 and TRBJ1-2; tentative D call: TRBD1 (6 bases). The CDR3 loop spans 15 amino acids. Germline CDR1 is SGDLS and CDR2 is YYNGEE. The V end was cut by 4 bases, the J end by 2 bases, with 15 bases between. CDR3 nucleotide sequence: TGTGCCAGCAGCCCACTACAGGGACGAAACTATGGCTACACCTTC. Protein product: CASSPLQGRNYGYTF.

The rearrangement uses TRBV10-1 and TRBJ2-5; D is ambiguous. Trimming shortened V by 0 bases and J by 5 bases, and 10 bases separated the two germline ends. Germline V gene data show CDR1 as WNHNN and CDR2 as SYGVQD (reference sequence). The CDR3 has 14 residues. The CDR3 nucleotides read TGCGCCAGCAGTGAGTCCGGCAGGCCCGAGACCCAGTACTTC. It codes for CASSESGRPETQYF.

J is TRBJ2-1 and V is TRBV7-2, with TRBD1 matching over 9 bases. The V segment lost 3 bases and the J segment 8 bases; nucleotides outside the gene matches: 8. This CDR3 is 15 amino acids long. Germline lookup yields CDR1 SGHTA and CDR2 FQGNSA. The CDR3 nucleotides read TGTGCCAGCAGCTTCCAGGACAGGGGCTTTGATGAGCAGTTCTTC. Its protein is CASSFQDRGFDEQFF.

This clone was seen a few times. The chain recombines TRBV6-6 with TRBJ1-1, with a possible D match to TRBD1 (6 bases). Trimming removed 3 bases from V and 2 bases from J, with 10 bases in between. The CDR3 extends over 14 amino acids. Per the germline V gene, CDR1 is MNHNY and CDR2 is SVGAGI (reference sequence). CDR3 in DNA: TGTGCCAGCAGTTATGGACAGTTAAACACTGAAGCTTTCTTT. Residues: CASSYGQLNTEAFF.

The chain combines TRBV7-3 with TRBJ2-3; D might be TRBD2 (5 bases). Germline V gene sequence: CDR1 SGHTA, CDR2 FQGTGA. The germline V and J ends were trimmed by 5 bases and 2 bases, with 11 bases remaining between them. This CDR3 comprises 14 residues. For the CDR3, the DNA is TGTGCCAGCAGCCCCCTGGGAGCCACAGATACGCAGTATTTT. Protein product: CASSPLGATDTQYF.

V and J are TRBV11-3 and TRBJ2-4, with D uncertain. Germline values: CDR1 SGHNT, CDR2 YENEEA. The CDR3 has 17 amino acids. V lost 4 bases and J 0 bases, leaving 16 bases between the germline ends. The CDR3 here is CASSSLLGSLAKNIQYF. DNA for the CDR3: TGTGCCAGCAGCTCCCTACTCGGGTCGCTAGCCAAAAACATTCAGTACTTC.

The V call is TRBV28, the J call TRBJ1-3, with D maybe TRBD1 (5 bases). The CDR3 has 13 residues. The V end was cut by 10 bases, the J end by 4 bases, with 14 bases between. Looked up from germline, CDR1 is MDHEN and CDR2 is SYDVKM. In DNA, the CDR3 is TGTGCCACCAGAGACAGCTACGGAAACACCATATATTTT. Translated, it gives CATRDSYGNTIYF.

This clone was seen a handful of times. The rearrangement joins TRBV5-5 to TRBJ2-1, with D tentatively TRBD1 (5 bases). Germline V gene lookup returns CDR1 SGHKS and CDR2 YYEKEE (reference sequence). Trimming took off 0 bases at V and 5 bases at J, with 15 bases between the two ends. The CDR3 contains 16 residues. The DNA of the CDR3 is TGTGCCAGCAGCTTGGGGCCGCCAGGGCTGGACAATGAGCAGTTCTTC. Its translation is CASSLGPPGLDNEQFF.

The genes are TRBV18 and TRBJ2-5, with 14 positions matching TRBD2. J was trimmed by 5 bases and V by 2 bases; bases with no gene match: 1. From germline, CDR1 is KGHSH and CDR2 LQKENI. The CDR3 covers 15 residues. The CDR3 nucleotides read TGTGCCAGCTCACCAAGGACTAGCGGGGGGGAGACCCAGTACTTC. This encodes CASSPRTSGGETQYF.

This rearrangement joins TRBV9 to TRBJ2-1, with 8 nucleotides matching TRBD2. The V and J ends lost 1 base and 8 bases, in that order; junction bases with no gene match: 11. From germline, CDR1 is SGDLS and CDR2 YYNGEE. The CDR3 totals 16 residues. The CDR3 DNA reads TGTGCCAGCAGCGTATTTAGTCTAGCGGGCGGGGATGAGCAGTTCTTC. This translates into CASSVFSLAGGDEQFF.

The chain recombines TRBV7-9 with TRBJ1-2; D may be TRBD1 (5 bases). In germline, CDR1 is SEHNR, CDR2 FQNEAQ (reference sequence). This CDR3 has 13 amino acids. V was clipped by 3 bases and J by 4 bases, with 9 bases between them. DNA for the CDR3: TGTGCCAGCAGCTTTGGACAAATCTATGGCTACACCTTC. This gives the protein CASSFGQIYGYTF.

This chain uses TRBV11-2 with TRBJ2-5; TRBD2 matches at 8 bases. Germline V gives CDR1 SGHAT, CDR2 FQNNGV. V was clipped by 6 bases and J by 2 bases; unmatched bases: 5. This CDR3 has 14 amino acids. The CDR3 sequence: CASSQRGGQETQYF. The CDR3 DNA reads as TGTGCCAGCAGTCAACGGGGGGGACAAGAGACCCAGTACTTC.